Below, 26 T cell receptor beta chains from the same sample are listed, as sequenced in a study of read filtering for tumor transcriptome and immune sequencing. From about 400 ng of RNA, a library with molecular barcoded alpha/delta and beta/gamma adaptors was made. Via MiXCR, TCRdb re-called the reads, giving one row per CDR3 protein. Of around 58,000 distinct CDR3 sequences listed, approximately 14% are singletons. The sequencing sample was made of a population of CD138-negative cells sorted from bone marrow. The receptors shown here come from a donor over 35 with multiple myeloma.

This clonotype was observed many times. The J gene is TRBJ2-3, the V gene TRBV28, with D unclear. The CDR3 length is 11 residues. Trimming shortened V by 6 bases and J by 3 bases, and 4 bases separated the two germline ends. CDR1 and CDR2 from the germline V gene are MDHEN and SYDVKM. The CDR3 nucleotides read TGTGCCAGCAGCATTACAGATACGCAGTATTTT. Residues: CASSITDTQYF.

There are many counts of this clonotype. This CDR3 is CASSLLAGETDTQYF. CDR3 nucleotide sequence: TGTGCCAGCAGCTTACTAGCGGGAGAGACAGATACGCAGTATTTT. This chain connects TRBV11-2 to TRBJ2-3; TRBD2 aligns across 10 bases. Germline CDR1 reads SGHAT; CDR2 reads FQNNGV. The CDR3 has 15 amino acids. The V segment lost 2 bases and the J segment 3 bases; nucleotides outside the gene matches: 2.

This clonotype was seen a single time. A much more abundant neighbour one base away suggests this may be a read error. The conserved closing phenylalanine or tryptophan is absent in this CDR3, likely reflecting a read error. The rearrangement joins TRBV27 to TRBJ2-7; D possibly corresponds to TRBD1 (6 bases). CDR1 and CDR2 from the germline V gene are MNHEY and SMNVEV (reference sequence). The CDR3 totals 13 residues. The V and J ends lost 7 bases and 4 bases respectively, with 14 bases between them. CDR3 coding DNA: TGTGCCAGCACCAGGGGCGAGGGGTACGAGCAGTACTCC. Translated, it gives CASTRGEGYEQYS.

This clonotype has more than one count but fewer than ten. CDR3 sequence (DNA): TGTGCCTGGAGTCTGGGACACCCCGGAACCTACGAGCAGTACTTC. Translation: CAWSLGHPGTYEQYF. The chain employs TRBV30 and TRBJ2-7, with D possibly TRBD1 on 6 matching bases. The V end was cut by 2 bases, the J end by 2 bases, with 16 bases between. Germline values: CDR1 GTSNPN, CDR2 SVGIG (reference sequence). The CDR3 length is 15 residues.

This clonotype has ten or more counts. V usage is TRBV7-8 and J usage is TRBJ2-7; TRBD1 is a possible D gene (7 bases). Germline V gene lookup returns CDR1 SGHVS and CDR2 FQNEAQ. The CDR3 consists of 14 residues. Trimming took 5 bases from V and 7 from J, leaving 18 bases between them. This chain's CDR3 is CASSPGTDGGEQYF. CDR3 bases: TGTGCCAGCAGCCCCGGGACAGACGGAGGGGAGCAGTACTTC.

This clonotype was counted a single time. A clone one base away is much larger, so this may be a read error. The chain recombines TRBV5-4 with TRBJ2-7, with 10 bases aligning to TRBD2. This CDR3 is 18 amino acids long. Per the germline V gene, CDR1 is SGHNT and CDR2 is YYREEE (reference sequence). CDR3 region: CVSSLRRLAGHSSYEQYF. DNA of the CDR3: TGTGTCAGCAGCTTGCGGAGACTAGCGGGCCATAGCTCCTACGAGCAGTACTTC.

The rearrangement links TRBV6-2 or TRBV6-3 to TRBJ2-2, with 11 bases that match TRBD2. The germline gives CDR1 MNHEY, CDR2 SVGEGT. The CDR3 sequence is 17 residues long. The J segment lost 5 bases and the V segment lost 2 bases, leaving 7 bases of the junction unmatched. CDR3 nucleotides: TGTGCCAGCAGTTACCTAGCGGGAGGCCCGGAGACCGGGGAGCTGTTTTTT. This translates into CASSYLAGGPETGELFF.

The J gene is TRBJ2-7, the V gene TRBV25-1; the D is unclear. Trimming cost V 5 bases and J 6 bases, with 14 bases left between them. The germline gives CDR1 MGHDK, CDR2 SYGVNS. The CDR3 spans 13 residues. CDR3 in amino acids: CASSLDHGSEQYF. The CDR3 DNA sequence: TGTGCCAGCAGTTTAGACCACGGTAGCGAGCAGTACTTC.

This clonotype was observed at least ten times. The chain combines TRBV7-2 with TRBJ2-3, with D unclear. Germline assignment: CDR1 SGHTA and CDR2 FQGNSA. V dropped 1 base and J dropped 3 bases, with 8 bases sitting between them. The CDR3 contains 14 residues. CDR3: CASSLVQRTDTQYF. CDR3 nucleotides: TGTGCCAGCAGCTTAGTACAGAGGACAGATACGCAGTATTTT.

The chain is built from TRBV11-2 and TRBJ2-3; 8 nucleotides align to TRBD2. CDR3 length equals 15 residues. The germline gives CDR1 SGHAT, CDR2 FQNNGV. Losses at the gene ends were 5 bases for V and 6 bases for J; bases not matched to a gene: 10. The CDR3 DNA is TGTGCCAGCAGCCTGGGACTAGTGGGAGCGGATACGCAGTATTTT. It is translated as CASSLGLVGADTQYF.

This clonotype was recorded at least ten times. V gene TRBV28 combines with J gene TRBJ1-5; TRBD1 matches 7 bases. This CDR3 region has 16 residues. The V gene end was trimmed by 6 bases and the J gene end by 0 bases; junction bases not matched to a gene: 8. Germline V gene sequence: CDR1 MDHEN, CDR2 SYDVKM. This CDR3 reads CASRLGDRPSNQPQHF. Written as DNA, the CDR3 is TGTGCCAGCAGATTAGGGGACAGACCTAGCAATCAGCCCCAGCATTTT. The full variable domain, rest sourced from reference TRBV28 and TRBJ1-5, is DVKVTQSSRYLVKRTGEKVFLECVQDMDHENMFWYRQDPGLGLRLIYFSYDVKMKEKGDIPEGYSVSREKKERFSLILESASTNQTSMYLCASRLGDRPSNQPQHFGDGTRLSIL.

The sample holds many counts of this clonotype. The V gene is TRBV4-2, the J gene TRBJ2-7, with 7 positions matching TRBD1. Losses at the gene ends were 3 bases for V and 1 base for J; bases not matched to a gene: 6. CDR3 size: 15 residues. Looked up from germline, CDR1 is LGHNA and CDR2 is YNFKEQ. CDR3 region: CASSQTGTVSYEQYF. The CDR3 DNA reads TGTGCCAGCAGCCAGACCGGGACAGTTTCCTACGAGCAGTACTTC.

This clonotype was recorded at least ten times. The chain carries TRBV5-1 and TRBJ1-4; perhaps TRBD1 as D (6 bases). V was pared by 4 bases and J by 4 bases, with 14 bases between. The germline V gene has CDR1 SGHRS and CDR2 YFSETQ. The CDR3 consists of 15 residues. This CDR3 is CASSPPDRFNEKLFF. The DNA for the CDR3 is TGCGCCAGCAGCCCGCCGGACAGATTTAATGAAAAACTGTTTTTT.

This clonotype has more than one count but fewer than ten. This sequence joins TRBV4-1 and TRBJ2-3, with 15 bases aligning to TRBD2. The germline V gene has CDR1 MGHRA and CDR2 YSYEKL. This CDR3 spans 18 amino acids. V shed 5 bases and J 2 bases; nucleotides not matched to a gene: 8. CDR3 nucleotides: TGCGCCAGCAGCGCTGGACTAGCGGGAGGGAGGTTCACAGATACGCAGTATTTT. It specifies CASSAGLAGGRFTDTQYF.

This clonotype was seen repeatedly, ten times or more. The genes are TRBV27 and TRBJ2-7; the D is unclear. V lost 7 bases and J 0 bases, leaving 16 bases between the germline ends. The germline V gene encodes CDR1 MNHEY and CDR2 SMNVEV (reference sequence). CDR3 length: 15 amino acids. The CDR3 coding sequence is TGTGCCAGCACCCCGAGTGCCAGGAGCTCCTACGAGCAGTACTTC. It codes for CASTPSARSSYEQYF.

In this sample, this clonotype turned up many times. The chain joins TRBV3-1 to TRBJ2-7; D tentatively reads TRBD1 or TRBD2 (5 bases each). The CDR3 consists of 14 residues. Deletions cut 5 bases from V and 4 bases from J, with 15 bases between. Germline V gene sequence: CDR1 LGHDT, CDR2 YNNKEL (reference sequence). The CDR3 DNA is TGTGCCAGCAGCGAACCCGGGACCTTTTACGAGCAGTACTTC. Residues: CASSEPGTFYEQYF.

This clonotype showed up many times. The V and J genes are TRBV27 and TRBJ2-2; TRBD1 is a possible D gene (6 bases). The germline gives CDR1 MNHEY, CDR2 SMNVEV (reference sequence). Trimming cost V 9 bases and J 11 bases, with 22 bases left between them. The CDR3 is 14 residues long. Here the CDR3 DNA reads TGTGCCAGTGATTTGACAGGACCTCCCGCTGAGCTGTTTTTT. Translating gives CASDLTGPPAELFF.

This clonotype was recorded at least ten times. This chain uses TRBV4-1 with TRBJ2-7; TRBD1 might be the D (6 bases). The CDR3 length is 16 residues. Germline V gene sequence: CDR1 MGHRA, CDR2 YSYEKL. Between the trimmed V and J ends, which lost 4 bases and 0 bases, there was a span of 16 bases. The CDR3 sequence is CASSLDNSDSSYEQYF. The CDR3 nucleotides are TGCGCCAGCAGCCTAGATAACTCGGACAGCTCCTACGAGCAGTACTTC.

The chain links TRBV12-3 or TRBV12-4 to TRBJ2-1; 12 bases match TRBD2. CDR3 length equals 16 residues. Trimming removed 6 bases from V and 6 bases from J; junction bases left unmatched: 9. The CDR3 region is CASSLPGGLAGNEQFF. CDR3 sequence (DNA): TGTGCCAGCAGCCTCCCGGGGGGACTAGCGGGCAATGAGCAGTTCTTC.

This clonotype occurred many times. The V call is TRBV7-3, the J call TRBJ2-1; unclear D gene. Germline CDR1 SGHTA, CDR2 FQGTGA. Between the trimmed V and J ends, which lost 1 base and 5 bases, there was a span of 12 bases. CDR3 length equals 15 residues. The DNA for the CDR3 is TGTGCCAGCAGCTTAATGTTCGGCGGTAACAATGAGCAGTTCTTC. Its translation: CASSLMFGGNNEQFF.

Many counts were recorded for this clonotype. The gene calls are TRBV11-3 and TRBJ2-1; 10 bases line up with TRBD1. Germline assignment: CDR1 SGHNT and CDR2 YENEEA. This CDR3 is built from 16 residues. The junction had 4 bases not matched to a gene; V was cut back by 3 bases and J by 2 bases. DNA for the CDR3: TGTGCCAGCAGCTTCTCGACAGGGGGCGCCTACAATGAGCAGTTCTTC. Translation gives CASSFSTGGAYNEQFF.

Only a few counts were recorded for this clonotype. The V gene is TRBV7-2, the J gene TRBJ1-2; 8 positions match TRBD1. The CDR3 extends over 15 amino acids. Germline CDR1 reads SGHTA; CDR2 reads FQGNSA. Germline trimming cut 2 bases from V and 3 bases from J; bases unmatched to any gene: 5. The CDR3: CASSLRLDRDYGYTF. DNA for the CDR3: TGTGCCAGCAGCTTAAGGCTGGACAGGGACTATGGCTACACCTTC.

A note on this clonotype: Since a much larger clone is just one base distant, this may be a read error. The chain links TRBV5-1 to TRBJ2-1, with TRBD1 matching over 10 bases. The CDR3 totals 16 residues. From germline, CDR1 is SGHRS and CDR2 YFSETQ. The CDR3 nucleotides are TGCGCCAGCAGCTCTACCGGGACAGGGGCCTACAATGAGCAGTTATTC. It codes for CASSSTGTGAYNEQLF.

There are a few counts of this clonotype. A much larger clone differs by one base, so this may be a read error. This chain connects TRBV25-1 to TRBJ2-1, with 8 bases matching TRBD2. The CDR3 spans 15 residues. CDR1 is MGHDK, CDR2 SYGVNS, per germline. The CDR3 spells CASSAVTGGLDEQSF. The CDR3 nucleotides are TGTGCCAGCAGTGCGGTGACGGGAGGGCTCGATGAGCAGTCCTTC.

This chain joins TRBV7-3 and TRBJ1-3; possibly TRBD1 for D (5 bases). Per germline, CDR1 SGHTA and CDR2 FQGTGA. CDR3 size: 16 residues. With 4 bases removed from V and 4 bases from J, the gap between germline ends came to 17 bases. CDR3 bases: TGTGCCAGCAGCTCTCGACAGAGCCCAAGCGGAAACACCATATATTTT. Its protein is CASSSRQSPSGNTIYF. Full variable domain (remainder filled in from reference TRBV7-3 and TRBJ1-3): GAGVSQTPSNKVTEKGKYVELRCDPISGHTALYWYRQSLGQGPEFLIYFQGTGAADDSGLPNDRFFAVRPEGSVSTLKIQRTERGDSAVYLCASSSRQSPSGNTIYFGEGSWLTVV.

The chain links TRBV20-1 to TRBJ2-3; 11 nucleotides line up with TRBD1. Germline CDR1 and CDR2: DFQATT and SNEGSKA (reference sequence). There are 16 residues in the CDR3. With 5 bases clipped from V and 1 base from J, the junction kept 8 bases outside the gene matches. This chain's CDR3 is CSAQKGTGGGTDTQYF. In DNA, the CDR3 is TGCAGTGCTCAGAAAGGGACAGGGGGTGGCACAGATACGCAGTATTTT.